The 7 T cell receptor beta chains reported below all come from one sample, sequenced in a study of blood T cell repertoires in COVID-19. Assay: immunoSEQ multiplex PCR; the TCRdb copy retains only in-frame clones and omits some. In the table there are approximately 25,000 clones, around 85% of which are singletons. The source material was peripheral blood. These receptors were obtained from an elderly woman with acute or convalescent COVID-19.

The rearrangement links TRBV7-2 to TRBJ2-7, with 10 bases identical to TRBD2. V was pared by 5 bases and J by 3 bases, with 16 bases of the junction left unmatched. CDR3 size: 18 residues. CDR1 and CDR2 from the germline V gene are SGHTA and FQGNSA. The CDR3 nucleotides are TGTGCCAGCAGCGTAAATCGCAATTCCGGGACTAGCGTCTACGAGCAGTACTTC. Encoded protein: CASSVNRNSGTSVYEQYF. Based on the CDR3 plus reference TRBV7-2 and TRBJ2-7, the full variable domain is GAGVSQSPSNKVTEKGKDVELRCDPISGHTALYWYRQSLGQGLEFLIYFQGNSAPDKSGLPSDRFSAERTGGSVSTLTIQRTQQEDSAVYLCASSVNRNSGTSVYEQYFGPGTRLTVT.

This clone was recorded once. J is TRBJ2-7 and V is TRBV30; the match to TRBD2 covers 7 bases. CDR1 is GTSNPN and CDR2 is SVGIG in the germline V gene (reference sequence). With V trimmed by 0 bases and J by 6 bases, 8 bases remained unmatched. The CDR3 sequence is 14 residues long. CDR3 nucleotides: TGTGCCTGGAGTGTAGGTCTAGCGGAGGGCGAGCAGTACTTC. This gives the protein CAWSVGLAEGEQYF.

This chain uses TRBV27 with TRBJ1-2; 7 nucleotides agree with TRBD1. Trimming took 7 bases from V and 3 from J; bases not matched to a gene: 8. There are 14 residues in the CDR3. In germline, CDR1 is MNHEY, CDR2 SMNVEV (reference sequence). The chain's CDR3 is CASNRQGADYGYTF. Written as DNA, the CDR3 is TGTGCCAGCAACAGACAGGGTGCCGACTATGGCTACACCTTC.

V usage is TRBV19 and J usage is TRBJ1-3; 7 bases are shared with TRBD1. CDR1 is LNHDA, CDR2 SQIVND, per germline (reference sequence). This CDR3 comprises 13 residues. Trimming at V came to 8 bases and at J to 5 bases, leaving 6 bases not matched to a gene. CDR3 nucleotides: TGTGCCAGTTTTTCGACAGGGCGAAACACCATATATTTT. This sequence encodes CASFSTGRNTIYF. Supplemented by reference TRBV19 and TRBJ1-3, the full variable domain reads DGGITQSPKYLFRKEGQNVTLSCEQNLNHDAMYWYRQDPGQGLRLIYYSQIVNDFQKGDIAEGYSVSREKKESFPLTVTSAQKNPTAFYLCASFSTGRNTIYFGEGSWLTVV.

The chain couples TRBV7-2 to TRBJ2-7, with D possibly matching TRBD2 (5 bases). The CDR3 runs 14 residues. The V gene's germline CDR1 is SGHTA and CDR2 FQGNSA. Trimming took 1 base from V and 3 from J, leaving 10 bases between them. This CDR3 is CASSLVGTSYEQYF. The CDR3 DNA reads as TGTGCCAGCAGCTTAGTTGGCACTAGCTACGAGCAGTACTTC.

The chain uses TRBV30 and TRBJ1-5; D is undetermined. Trimming removed 5 bases from V and 6 bases from J, with 14 bases in between. The CDR3 consists of 13 residues. Germline V gene lookup returns CDR1 GTSNPN and CDR2 SVGIG (reference sequence). CDR3 DNA: TGTGCCTGGCGTGACCCGGGTAGTCAGCCCCAGCATTTT. Its translation is CAWRDPGSQPQHF.

The CDR3 region is CASSLPSQETQYF. DNA of the CDR3: TGTGCCAGCAGCCTCCCGAGTCAAGAGACCCAGTACTTC. V usage is TRBV11-3 and J usage is TRBJ2-5; D gene uncertain. Looked up from germline, CDR1 is SGHNT and CDR2 is YENEEA. Trimming shortened V by 5 bases and J by 2 bases, and 9 bases separated the two germline ends. The CDR3 consists of 13 residues.